A selection of T cell receptor beta chains follows, all from one sample in a study of T cells in Graves' hyperthyroidism and ophthalmopathy. TCRdb ran MiXCR on the multiplex PCR reads and lists one entry per CDR3 protein. The sample consists of roughly 400,000 distinct CDR3 sequences, 11% to 15% of them appearing once. Sequenced sample: blood. These receptors were taken from a man in his fifties or sixties with Graves' ophthalmopathy. Each CDR3 is given with its conserved first and last residue. A D gene is named only where the DNA matches it firmly. Rows may omit the clone size; those that give it use once, few, many or a size class.

J,V,size,D,DNA,CDR3
TRBJ2-3,TRBV5-1,many,-,TGCGCCAGCAGCTTGAATTCTCGCACAGATACGCAGTATTTT,CASSLNSRTDTQYF
TRBJ2-1,TRBV24-1,once,TRBD2,TGTGCCACCAGTGACCCCATGGCTAGCGGGTTTAATGAGCAGTTCTTC,CATSDPMASGFNEQFF
TRBJ1-4,TRBV7-8,-,TRBD1,TGTGCCAGCAGCCCCCGGGACAGGGAGTATGAAAAACTGTTTTTT,CASSPRDREYEKLFF
TRBJ2-3,TRBV14,-,-,TGTGCCAGCAGCCTCGGAGCTAGGGGAAGCACAGATACGCAGTATTTT,CASSLGARGSTDTQYF
TRBJ1-5,TRBV15,few,-,TGTGCCACATTGAGGGGGGTCGACTATAGCAATCAGCCCCAGCATTTT,CATLRGVDYSNQPQHF
TRBJ1-5,TRBV5-4,-,-,TGTGCCAGCAGCTTGTGGGGTCGGGAGCCCCAGCATTTT,CASSLWGREPQHF
TRBJ2-1,TRBV2,many,-,TGTGCCAGCAGAGTCTATGAGCAGTTCTTC,CASRVYEQFF
TRBJ2-1,TRBV30,-,TRBD2,TGTGCCTGGGAGACTAGCGGGAGTGGGGATGAGCAGTTCTTC,CAWETSGSGDEQFF
TRBJ2-5,TRBV18,-,-,TGTGCCAGCTCACCCCGGGACGTAAAACCTCGAGAGACCCAGTACTTC,CASSPRDVKPRETQYF
TRBJ2-6,TRBV12-3/TRBV12-4,few,-,TGTGCCAGCAGAAAAGTGGGGGGTTCTGGGGCCAACGTCCTGACTTTC,CASRKVGGSGANVLTF